This T cell receptor (beta chain) derives from a study of follicular helper T cells after annual influenza vaccination. Overall study: Days 0, 7 and 28 post-vaccination were the blood draw times. Across the 2013-2014, 2014-2015 and 2015-2016 vaccination seasons, some subjects were resampled. Study-wide findings and caveats: Most later recoveries of Day 7 ICOS+CD38+ clones were ICOS-CD38- cTfh.

Sequenced by immunoSEQ multiplex PCR; TCRdb stores in-frame clones only, minus some. The repertoire holds about 8,700 clones, 83% seen once, with approximately 2.9% in the top ten. Sample time point: 2013-2014 season, 7 days after vaccination. Vaccine contraindications, substance abuse, HIV/AIDS, active malignancy and active illness excluded donors. CDR3 length: 15 amino acids. CDR1 is MNHNS, CDR2 SASEGT, per germline. V shed 7 bases, J shed 2 bases, and the junction held 9 bases outside the gene matches. Remarks on this clone: No antigen is known for it.

The sequencing used CXCR5+ CD38- circulating T follicular helper cells from blood, collected 7 days after influenza vaccination. Subset here: circulating Tfh, non-naive CD4+CXCR5+PD-1+ (ICOS+CD38+ or ICOS-CD38-). The clonotype originates from an adult who received the influenza vaccine. The V and J genes are TRBV6-1 and TRBJ2-5; TRBD2 agrees at 8 bases. CDR3 in amino acids: CASTRTRGGQETQYF. The CDR3, as DNA: TGTGCCAGCACTAGAACCCGGGGGGGGCAAGAGACCCAGTACTTC.